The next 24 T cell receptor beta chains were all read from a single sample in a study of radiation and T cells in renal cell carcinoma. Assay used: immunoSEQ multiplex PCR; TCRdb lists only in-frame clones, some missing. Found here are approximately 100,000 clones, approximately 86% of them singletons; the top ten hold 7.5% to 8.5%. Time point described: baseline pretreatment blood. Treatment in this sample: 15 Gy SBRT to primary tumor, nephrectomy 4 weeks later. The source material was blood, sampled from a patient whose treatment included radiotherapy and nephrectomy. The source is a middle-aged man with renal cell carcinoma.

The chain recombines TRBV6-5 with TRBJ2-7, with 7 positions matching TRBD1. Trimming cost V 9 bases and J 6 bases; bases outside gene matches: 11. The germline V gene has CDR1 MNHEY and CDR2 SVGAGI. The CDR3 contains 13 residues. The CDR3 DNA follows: TGTGCCAGTCAGACAGGGTTCTCGGGCGAGCAGTACTTC. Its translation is CASQTGFSGEQYF.

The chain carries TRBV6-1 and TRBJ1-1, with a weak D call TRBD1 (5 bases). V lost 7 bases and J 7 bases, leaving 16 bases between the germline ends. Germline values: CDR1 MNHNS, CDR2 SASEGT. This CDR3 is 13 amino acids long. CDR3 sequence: CASTVGWGSEAFF. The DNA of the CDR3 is TGTGCCAGCACCGTAGGGTGGGGCAGTGAAGCTTTCTTT.

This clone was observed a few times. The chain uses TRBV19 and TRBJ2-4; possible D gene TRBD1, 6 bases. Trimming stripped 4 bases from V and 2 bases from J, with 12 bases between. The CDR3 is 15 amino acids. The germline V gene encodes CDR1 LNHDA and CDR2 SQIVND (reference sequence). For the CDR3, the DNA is TGTGCCAGTAGTAATGGGGGCGATCCCAAAAACATTCAGTACTTC. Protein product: CASSNGGDPKNIQYF.

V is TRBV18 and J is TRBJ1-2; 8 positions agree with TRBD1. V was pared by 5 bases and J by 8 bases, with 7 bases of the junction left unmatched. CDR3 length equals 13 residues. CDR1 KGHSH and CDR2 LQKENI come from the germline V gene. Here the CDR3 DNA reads TGTGCCAGCTCAGCTGGACAGGGCGAGGGCTACACCTTC. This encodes CASSAGQGEGYTF.

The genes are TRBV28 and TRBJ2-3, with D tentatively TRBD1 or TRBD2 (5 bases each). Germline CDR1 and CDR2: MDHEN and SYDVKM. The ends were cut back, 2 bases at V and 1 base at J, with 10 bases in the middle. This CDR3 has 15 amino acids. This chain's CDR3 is CASSLGGGGTDTQYF. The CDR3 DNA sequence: TGTGCCAGCAGTTTAGGTGGGGGAGGCACAGATACGCAGTATTTT.

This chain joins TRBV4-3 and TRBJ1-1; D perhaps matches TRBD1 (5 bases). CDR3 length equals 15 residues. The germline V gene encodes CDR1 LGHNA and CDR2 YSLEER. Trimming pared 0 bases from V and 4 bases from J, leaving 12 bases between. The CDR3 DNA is TGCGCCAGCAGCCAAGATTGGGGAGACAGCACTGAAGCTTTCTTT. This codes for CASSQDWGDSTEAFF.

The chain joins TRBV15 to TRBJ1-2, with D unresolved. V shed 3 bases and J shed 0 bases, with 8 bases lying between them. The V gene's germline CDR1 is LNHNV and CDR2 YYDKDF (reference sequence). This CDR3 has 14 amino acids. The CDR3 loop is CATSRDGTNYGYTF. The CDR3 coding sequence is TGTGCCACCAGCAGGGATGGGACTAACTATGGCTACACCTTC.

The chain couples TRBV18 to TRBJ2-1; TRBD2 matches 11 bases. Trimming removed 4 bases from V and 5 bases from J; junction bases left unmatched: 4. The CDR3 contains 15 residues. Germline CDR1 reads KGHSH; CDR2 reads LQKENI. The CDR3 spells CASSLGLAGNNEQFF. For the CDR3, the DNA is TGTGCCAGCTCACTAGGACTAGCGGGCAACAATGAGCAGTTCTTC.

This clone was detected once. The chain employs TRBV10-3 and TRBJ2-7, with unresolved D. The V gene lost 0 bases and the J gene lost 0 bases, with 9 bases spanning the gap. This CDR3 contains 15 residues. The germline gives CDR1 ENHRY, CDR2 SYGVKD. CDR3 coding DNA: TGTGCCATCAGTGAGTCACTCATTAGCTCCTACGAGCAGTACTTC. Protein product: CAISESLISSYEQYF.

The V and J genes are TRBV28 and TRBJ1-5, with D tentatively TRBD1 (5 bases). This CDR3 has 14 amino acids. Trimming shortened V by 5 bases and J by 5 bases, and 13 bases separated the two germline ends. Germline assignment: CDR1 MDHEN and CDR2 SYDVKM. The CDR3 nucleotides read TGTGCCAGCAGTACAGAGGGAGGGGATCAGCCCCAGCATTTT. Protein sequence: CASSTEGGDQPQHF.

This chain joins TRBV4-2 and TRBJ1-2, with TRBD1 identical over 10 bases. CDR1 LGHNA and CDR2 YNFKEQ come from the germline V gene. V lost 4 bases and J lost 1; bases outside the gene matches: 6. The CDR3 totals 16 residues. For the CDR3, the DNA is TGTGCCAGCAGCCTGGGACAGGGGATTTTTAACTATGGCTACACCTTC. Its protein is CASSLGQGIFNYGYTF.

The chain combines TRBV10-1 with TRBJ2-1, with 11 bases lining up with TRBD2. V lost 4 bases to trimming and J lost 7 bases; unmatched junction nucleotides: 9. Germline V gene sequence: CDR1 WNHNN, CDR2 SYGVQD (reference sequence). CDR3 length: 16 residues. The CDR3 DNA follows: TGCGCCAGCAGTGGGGGGGAACTAGCGGGAGTTAATGAGCAGTTCTTC. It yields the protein CASSGGELAGVNEQFF.

CDR3 region: CASSPTGGNTEAFF. CDR3 sequence (DNA): TGTGCCAGCAGCCCAACAGGGGGCAACACTGAAGCTTTCTTT. The gene calls are TRBV5-5 and TRBJ1-1; the match to TRBD1 covers 9 bases. Germline V CDR1 and CDR2: SGHKS, YYEKEE (reference sequence). V lost 4 bases to trimming and J lost 2 bases; unmatched junction nucleotides: 3. CDR3 size: 14 residues.

The CDR3: CASSLSPGGYGYTF. As DNA, the CDR3 is TGTGCCAGCAGCTTATCACCGGGTGGCTATGGCTACACCTTC. The V gene is TRBV7-2, the J gene TRBJ1-2; no clear D. Germline CDR1 and CDR2: SGHTA and FQGNSA. This CDR3 has 14 amino acids. The V end lost 2 bases, the J end lost 4 bases, and 11 bases lay between the germline ends.

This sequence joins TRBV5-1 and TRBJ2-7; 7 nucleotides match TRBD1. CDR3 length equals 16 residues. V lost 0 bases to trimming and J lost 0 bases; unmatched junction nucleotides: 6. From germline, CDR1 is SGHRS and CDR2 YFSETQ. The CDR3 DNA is TGCGCCAGCAGCTTGGACGGGGACAGTCCCTCCTACGAGCAGTACTTC. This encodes CASSLDGDSPSYEQYF.

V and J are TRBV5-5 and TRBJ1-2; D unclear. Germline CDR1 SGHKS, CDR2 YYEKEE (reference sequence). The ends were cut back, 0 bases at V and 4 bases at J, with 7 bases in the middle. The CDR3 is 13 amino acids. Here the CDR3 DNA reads TGTGCCAGCAGCTTGGAGGGAAGCTATGGCTACACCTTC. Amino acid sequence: CASSLEGSYGYTF.

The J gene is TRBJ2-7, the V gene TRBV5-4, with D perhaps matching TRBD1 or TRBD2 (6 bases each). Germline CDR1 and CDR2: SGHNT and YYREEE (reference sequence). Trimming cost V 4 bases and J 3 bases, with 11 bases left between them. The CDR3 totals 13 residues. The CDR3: CASSGGTIYEQYF. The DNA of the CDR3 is TGTGCCAGCAGCGGGGGGACAATCTACGAGCAGTACTTC.

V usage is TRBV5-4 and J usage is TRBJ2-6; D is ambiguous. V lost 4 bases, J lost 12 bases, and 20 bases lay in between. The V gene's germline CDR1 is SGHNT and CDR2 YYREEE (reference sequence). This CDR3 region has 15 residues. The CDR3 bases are TGTGCCAGCAGCCCACCAGAAGGTGCGCGGCGCGTCCTGACTTTC. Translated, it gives CASSPPEGARRVLTF. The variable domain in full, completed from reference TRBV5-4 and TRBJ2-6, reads ETGVTQSPTHLIKTRGQQVTLRCSSQSGHNTVSWYQQALGQGPQFIFQYYREEENGRGNFPPRFSGLQFPNYSSELNVNALELDDSALYLCASSPPEGARRVLTFGAGSRLTVL.

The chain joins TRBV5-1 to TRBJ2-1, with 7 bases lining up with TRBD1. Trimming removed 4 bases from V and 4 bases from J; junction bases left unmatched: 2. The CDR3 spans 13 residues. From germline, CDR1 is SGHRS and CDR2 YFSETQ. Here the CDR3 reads CASSRDSYNEQFF. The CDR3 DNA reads TGCGCCAGCAGCCGGGACAGTTACAATGAGCAGTTCTTC.

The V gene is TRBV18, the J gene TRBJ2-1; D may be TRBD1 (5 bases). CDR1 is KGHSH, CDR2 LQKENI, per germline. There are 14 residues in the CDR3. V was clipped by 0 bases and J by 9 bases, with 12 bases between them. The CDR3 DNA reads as TGTGCCAGCTCACCACCCGCCAGGGCCGCTGAGCAGTTCTTC. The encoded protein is CASSPPARAAEQFF.

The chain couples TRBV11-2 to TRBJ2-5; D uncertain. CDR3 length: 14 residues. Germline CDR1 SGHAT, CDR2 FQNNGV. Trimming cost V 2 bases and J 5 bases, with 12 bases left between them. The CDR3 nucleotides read TGTGCCAGCAGCTTATCGCTGGTAGGGGAGACCCAGTACTTC. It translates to CASSLSLVGETQYF.

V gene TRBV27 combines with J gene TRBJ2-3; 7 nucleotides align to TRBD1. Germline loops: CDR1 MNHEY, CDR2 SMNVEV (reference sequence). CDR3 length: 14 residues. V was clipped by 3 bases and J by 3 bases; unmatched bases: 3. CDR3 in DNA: TGTGCCAGCAGTTTCTGGACAGGAACAGATACGCAGTATTTT. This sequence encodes CASSFWTGTDTQYF.

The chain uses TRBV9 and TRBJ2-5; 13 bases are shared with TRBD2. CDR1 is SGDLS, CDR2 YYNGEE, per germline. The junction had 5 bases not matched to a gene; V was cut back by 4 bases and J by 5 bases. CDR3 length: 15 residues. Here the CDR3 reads CASSPGTSGIETQYF. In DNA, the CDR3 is TGTGCCAGCAGCCCAGGGACTAGCGGGATTGAGACCCAGTACTTC.

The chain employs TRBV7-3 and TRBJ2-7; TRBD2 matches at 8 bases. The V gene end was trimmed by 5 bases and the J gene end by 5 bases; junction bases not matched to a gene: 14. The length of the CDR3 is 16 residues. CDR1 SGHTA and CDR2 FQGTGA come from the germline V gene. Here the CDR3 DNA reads TGTGCCAGCAGCCCCTGGCCCGGAGCGGGAGTCCACGAGCAGTACTTC. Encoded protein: CASSPWPGAGVHEQYF.